This T cell receptor beta chain was recovered during a study of technical replicates of blood from a few donors. This clone was counted between two and nine times. TCRdb's table, derived via immunoSEQ multiplex PCR, lists solely in-frame clones and lacks some. In the table there are roughly 79,000 clones, nearly 97% of which are singletons. Per the germline V gene, CDR1 is SQVTM and CDR2 is ANQGSEA. V lost 6 bases, J lost 5 bases, and 3 bases stayed unmatched. The CDR3 covers 13 residues. Sequenced: T cells isolated from PBMCs. The chain combines TRBV29-1 with TRBJ2-1, with TRBD2 matching 11 bases. This sequence originates from a human donor in good health. The CDR3 region is CSVGTSGNNEQFF. CDR3 DNA: TGCAGCGTGGGGACTAGCGGAAACAATGAGCAGTTCTTC.